Each of the 8 T cell receptor beta chains below was sequenced from the same sample in a study of response to subunit inactivated influenza vaccine. TCRdb redid the calling of the RT-PCR reads with MiXCR, one entry per CDR3 protein. The repertoire consists of about 700,000 distinct CDR3 sequences, with approximately 15% occurring once and the leading ten covering around 6.5%. Sequenced material: PBMCs from blood, taken 14 to 15 days before vaccination. The source is a man in his fifties or sixties who received an inactivated influenza vaccine.

This clonotype has more than one count but fewer than ten. The chain carries TRBV20-1 and TRBJ2-3, with 12 bases lining up with TRBD2. Trimming took 3 bases from V and 0 from J; bases not matched to a gene: 4. The CDR3 covers 16 residues. The V gene's germline CDR1 is DFQATT and CDR2 SNEGSKA (reference sequence). As DNA, the CDR3 is TGCAGTGCTAGGGCTAGCGGGGGGGTAAGCACAGATACGCAGTATTTT. This sequence encodes CSARASGGVSTDTQYF.

The chain carries TRBV9 and TRBJ2-7, with 11 bases lining up with TRBD2. The trim removed 0 bases at V and 3 bases at J, leaving 2 bases unmatched. The length of the CDR3 is 15 residues. Per germline, CDR1 SGDLS and CDR2 YYNGEE. CDR3 region: CASSVGGTSGYEQYF. CDR3 nucleotide sequence: TGTGCCAGCAGCGTAGGGGGGACTAGCGGCTACGAGCAGTACTTC.

The table lists this clonotype with a few counts. The chain couples TRBV20-1 to TRBJ2-7; 9 bases line up with TRBD1. Looked up from germline, CDR1 is DFQATT and CDR2 is SNEGSKA (reference sequence). This CDR3 contains 15 residues. V lost 2 bases to trimming and J lost 3 bases; unmatched junction nucleotides: 8. The DNA of the CDR3 is TGCAGTGCTAGAAGGGGACAGGGTTACATCTACGAGCAGTACTTC. Residues: CSARRGQGYIYEQYF.

This clonotype was seen a handful of times. The gene calls are TRBV7-8 and TRBJ1-2, with 8 bases aligning to TRBD1. J was trimmed by 5 bases and V by 3 bases; bases with no gene match: 8. The CDR3 is 15 residues long. Per the germline V gene, CDR1 is SGHVS and CDR2 is FQNEAQ. The CDR3 protein is CASSFDRGFYYGYTF. CDR3 bases: TGTGCCAGCAGCTTCGACAGGGGCTTTTATTATGGCTACACCTTC.

The chain joins TRBV6-2 or TRBV6-3 to TRBJ2-7, with TRBD2 matching over 8 bases. Germline assignment: CDR1 MNHEY and CDR2 SVGEGT. The CDR3 contains 14 residues. Unmatched junction bases numbered 10, after V lost 5 bases and J lost 7 bases. CDR3 protein: CASSRLARVGEQYF. CDR3 sequence (DNA): TGTGCCAGCAGTCGACTAGCGCGGGTAGGGGAGCAGTACTTC.

This chain's CDR3 is CASSQDWGQKITGELFF. For the CDR3, the DNA is TGTGCCAGCAGCCAAGATTGGGGACAGAAGATTACCGGGGAGCTGTTTTTT. The chain uses TRBV3-1 and TRBJ2-2; 7 nucleotides agree with TRBD1. V trimming: 0 bases; J trimming: 5 bases; junction bases outside the gene matches: 9. CDR1 and CDR2 (germline): LGHDT, YNNKEL (reference sequence). The CDR3 has 17 amino acids.

The table lists this clonotype with many counts. V gene TRBV3-1 combines with J gene TRBJ1-2; the D gene is possibly TRBD1 (6 bases). In germline, CDR1 is LGHDT, CDR2 YNNKEL (reference sequence). V was clipped by 7 bases and J by 6 bases, with 24 bases between them. This CDR3 has 16 residues. CDR3 amino acids: CASTTSILTGRNGYTF. CDR3 coding DNA: TGTGCCAGCACCACCAGCATTTTAACAGGGAGAAATGGCTACACCTTC.

The rearrangement joins TRBV6-2 or TRBV6-3 to TRBJ2-5, with 8 bases matching TRBD1. Germline CDR1 is MNHEY and CDR2 is SVGEGT. The V gene end was trimmed by 5 bases and the J gene end by 6 bases; junction bases not matched to a gene: 14. This CDR3 has 16 residues. The CDR3 loop is CASSQSTGTGGKTQYF. CDR3 DNA: TGTGCCAGCAGTCAGTCCACCGGGACAGGTGGAAAGACCCAGTACTTC.